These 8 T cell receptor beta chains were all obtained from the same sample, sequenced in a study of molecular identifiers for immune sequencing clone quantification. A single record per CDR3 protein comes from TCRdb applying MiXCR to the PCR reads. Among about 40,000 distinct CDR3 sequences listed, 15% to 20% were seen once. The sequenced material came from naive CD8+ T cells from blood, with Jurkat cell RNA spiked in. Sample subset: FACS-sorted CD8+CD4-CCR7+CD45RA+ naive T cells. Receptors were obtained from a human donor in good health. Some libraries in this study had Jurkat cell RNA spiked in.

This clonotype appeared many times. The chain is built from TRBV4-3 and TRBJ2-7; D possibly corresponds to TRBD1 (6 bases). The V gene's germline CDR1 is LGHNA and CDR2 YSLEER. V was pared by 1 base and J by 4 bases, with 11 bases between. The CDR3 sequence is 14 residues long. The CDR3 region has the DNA TGCGCCAGCAGCCAAGTGAGACAGGCGTACGAGCAGTACTTC. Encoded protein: CASSQVRQAYEQYF.

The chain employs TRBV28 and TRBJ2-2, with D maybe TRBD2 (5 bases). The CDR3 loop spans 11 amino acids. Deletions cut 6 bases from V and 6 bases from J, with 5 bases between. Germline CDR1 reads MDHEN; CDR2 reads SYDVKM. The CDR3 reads CASREAGELFF. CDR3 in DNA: TGTGCCAGCAGGGAGGCCGGGGAGCTGTTTTTT.

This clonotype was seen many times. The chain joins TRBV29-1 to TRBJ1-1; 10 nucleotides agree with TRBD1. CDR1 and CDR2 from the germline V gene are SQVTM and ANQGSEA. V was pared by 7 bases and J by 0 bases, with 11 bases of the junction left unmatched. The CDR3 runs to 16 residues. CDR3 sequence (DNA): TGCAGCGCCCTCCCCCGGGACAGGGGTCTGAACACTGAAGCTTTCTTT. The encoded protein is CSALPRDRGLNTEAFF.

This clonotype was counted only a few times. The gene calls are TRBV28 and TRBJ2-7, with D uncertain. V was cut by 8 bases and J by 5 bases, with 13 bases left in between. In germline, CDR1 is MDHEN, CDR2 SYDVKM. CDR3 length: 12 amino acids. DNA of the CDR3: TGTGCCAGCGGGATGTTGTCCCACGAGCAGTACTTC. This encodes CASGMLSHEQYF.

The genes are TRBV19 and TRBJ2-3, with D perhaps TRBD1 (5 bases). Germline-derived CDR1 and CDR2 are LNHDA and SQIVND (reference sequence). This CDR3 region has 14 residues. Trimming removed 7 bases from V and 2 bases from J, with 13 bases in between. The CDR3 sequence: CASKRQRYTDTQYF. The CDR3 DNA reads TGTGCCAGTAAGAGACAGAGATACACAGATACGCAGTATTTT.

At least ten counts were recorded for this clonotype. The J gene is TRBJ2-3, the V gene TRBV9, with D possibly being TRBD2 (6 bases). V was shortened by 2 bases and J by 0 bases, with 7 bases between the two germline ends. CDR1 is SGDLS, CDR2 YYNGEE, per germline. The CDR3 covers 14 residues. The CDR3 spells CASSVSGSTDTQYF. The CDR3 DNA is TGTGCCAGCAGCGTTAGCGGCAGCACAGATACGCAGTATTTT.

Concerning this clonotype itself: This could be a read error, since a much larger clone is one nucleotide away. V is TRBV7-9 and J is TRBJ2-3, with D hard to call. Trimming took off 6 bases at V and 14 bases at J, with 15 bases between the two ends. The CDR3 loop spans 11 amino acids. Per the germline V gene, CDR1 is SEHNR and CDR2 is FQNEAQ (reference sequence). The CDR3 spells CASRKIDARYF. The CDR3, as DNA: TGTGCCAGCAGGAAGATAGATGCGCGGTATTTT.

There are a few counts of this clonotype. CDR3 residues: CASSPGDRVFNEQFF. CDR3 DNA sequence: TGTGCCAGCTCACCAGGCGACAGGGTCTTTAATGAGCAGTTCTTC. The rearrangement joins TRBV18 to TRBJ2-1, with 7 bases aligning to TRBD1. CDR3 length: 15 residues. The ends lost 2 bases at V and 7 bases at J; junction bases unmatched: 8. Germline V gives CDR1 KGHSH, CDR2 LQKENI.